The 20 T cell receptor beta chains in this list originate from one sample, sequenced in a study of blood T cell repertoires in COVID-19. Profiled with immunoSEQ multiplex PCR; TCRdb holds only in-frame clones, not every one. The sample yields approximately 220,000 clones, more than 75% seen once. Specimen: PBMCs or T cells enriched from blood (not recorded which). Receptors were obtained from a woman aged 35 to 49 with acute COVID-19.

The chain carries TRBV2 and TRBJ2-1; 7 nucleotides match TRBD1. The V and J ends lost 6 bases and 3 bases, in that order; junction bases with no gene match: 8. Germline V gene sequence: CDR1 SNHLY, CDR2 FYNNEI. There are 15 residues in the CDR3. For the CDR3, the DNA is TGTGCCAGCAGATGGGACAGAGGAGACTACAATGAGCAGTTCTTC. Its translation is CASRWDRGDYNEQFF.

The gene calls are TRBV9 and TRBJ1-2, with TRBD1 identical over 10 bases. The CDR3 totals 15 residues. The germline V gene has CDR1 SGDLS and CDR2 YYNGEE. The V gene end was trimmed by 1 base and the J gene end by 5 bases; junction bases not matched to a gene: 5. In DNA form, the CDR3 reads TGTGCCAGCAGCGTAATGACAGGGGGCAGGTATGGCTACACCTTC. Amino acid sequence: CASSVMTGGRYGYTF. The full variable domain, rest sourced from reference TRBV9 and TRBJ1-2, is DSGVTQTPKHLITATGQRVTLRCSPRSGDLSVYWYQQSLDQGLQFLIQYYNGEERAKGNILERFSAQQFPDLHSELNLSSLELGDSALYFCASSVMTGGRYGYTFGSGTRLTVV.

DNA of the CDR3: TGTGCCAGCAGCCGACAGGGGTCTGGGGCCAACGTCCTGACTTTC. Encoded protein: CASSRQGSGANVLTF. The chain employs TRBV7-6 and TRBJ2-6; 8 nucleotides match TRBD1. The CDR3 covers 15 residues. Germline-derived CDR1 and CDR2 are SGHVS and FNYEAQ. J was trimmed by 1 base and V by 5 bases; bases with no gene match: 1. Full variable domain (outside the CDR3, taken from reference TRBV7-6 and TRBJ2-6): GAGVSQSPRYKVTKRGQDVALRCDPISGHVSLYWYRQALGQGPEFLTYFNYEAQQDKSGLPNDRFSAERPEGSISTLTIQRTEQRDSAMYRCASSRQGSGANVLTFGAGSRLTVL.

This rearrangement joins TRBV5-1 to TRBJ1-1; 8 bases fit TRBD1. Germline V gene data show CDR1 as SGHRS and CDR2 as YFSETQ. CDR3 length: 16 residues. The V and J ends lost 0 bases and 3 bases, in that order; junction bases with no gene match: 7. The chain's CDR3 is CASSLEGQEGDTEAFF. The CDR3 coding sequence is TGCGCCAGCAGCTTGGAGGGACAGGAGGGGGACACTGAAGCTTTCTTT.

J is TRBJ1-1 and V is TRBV30; D gene uncertain. This CDR3 comprises 13 residues. Trimming took 3 bases from V and 0 from J, leaving 8 bases between them. Germline lookup yields CDR1 GTSNPN and CDR2 SVGIG (reference sequence). The CDR3 loop reads CAWSPGLNTEAFF. CDR3 nucleotide sequence: TGTGCCTGGAGCCCGGGATTGAACACTGAAGCTTTCTTT.

About this clone: The same CDR3 can be traced to other DNA sequences in this sample. The chain carries TRBV10-3 and TRBJ1-1; the D is unclear. This CDR3 contains 14 residues. V dropped 0 bases and J dropped 1 base, with 6 bases sitting between them. The germline gives CDR1 ENHRY, CDR2 SYGVKD. CDR3 loop: CAISESGTNTEAFF. In nucleotides, the CDR3 is TGTGCCATCAGTGAGTCTGGCACGAACACTGAAGCTTTCTTT.

The rearrangement uses TRBV6-1 and TRBJ2-1; unclear D gene. Trimming pared 2 bases from V and 2 bases from J, leaving 7 bases between. The CDR3 totals 14 residues. Germline values: CDR1 MNHNS, CDR2 SASEGT. The CDR3 bases are TGTGCCAGCAGTGAACGCGGCACCTACAATGAGCAGTTCTTC. Translating gives CASSERGTYNEQFF.

The CDR3 protein is CASSSNRDRNEKLFF. The CDR3 DNA is TGCGCCAGCAGCTCGAACAGGGACCGTAATGAAAAACTGTTTTTT. V and J are TRBV5-1 and TRBJ1-4; weak D call: TRBD1 (6 bases). CDR1 is SGHRS and CDR2 is YFSETQ in the germline V gene. Trimming shortened V by 3 bases and J by 4 bases, and 13 bases separated the two germline ends. The length of the CDR3 is 15 residues. Complete variable domain (other parts from reference TRBV5-1 and TRBJ1-4): KAGVTQTPRYLIKTRGQQVTLSCSPISGHRSVSWYQQTPGQGLQFLFEYFSETQRNKGNFPGRFSGRQFSNSRSEMNVSTLELGDSALYLCASSSNRDRNEKLFFGSGTQLSVL.

The chain combines TRBV5-4 with TRBJ1-2; tentatively, D is TRBD1 (6 bases). Germline-derived CDR1 and CDR2 are SGHNT and YYREEE (reference sequence). The V and J ends lost 4 bases and 7 bases respectively, with 14 bases between them. The CDR3 consists of 13 residues. This CDR3 reads CASSQQGELGYTF. The DNA of the CDR3 is TGTGCCAGCAGCCAACAGGGAGAGCTTGGCTACACCTTC.

The V and J genes are TRBV5-1 and TRBJ2-2, with D hard to call. V lost 4 bases and J lost 1, with 11 bases in between. Per germline, CDR1 SGHRS and CDR2 YFSETQ. CDR3 size: 15 residues. CDR3 bases: TGCGCCAGCAGCCCCTCACTGATGAACACCGGGGAGCTGTTTTTT. It codes for CASSPSLMNTGELFF.

The genes are TRBV6-5 and TRBJ2-1; TRBD2 matches at 11 bases. In germline, CDR1 is MNHEY, CDR2 SVGAGI. The junction had 6 bases not matched to a gene; V was cut back by 5 bases and J by 6 bases. The CDR3 is 15 residues long. CDR3 loop: CASSTLAGGRNEQFF. CDR3 coding DNA: TGTGCCAGCAGTACATTAGCGGGGGGGCGCAATGAGCAGTTCTTC.

The rearrangement joins TRBV30 to TRBJ2-5; TRBD2 agrees at 7 bases. The CDR3 length is 13 residues. The germline V gene has CDR1 GTSNPN and CDR2 SVGIG (reference sequence). Trimming cost V 4 bases and J 5 bases; bases outside gene matches: 7. DNA for the CDR3: TGTGCCTGGACCACACTAGCGATGGAGACCCAGTACTTC. It is translated as CAWTTLAMETQYF.

The chain links TRBV6-6 to TRBJ2-7, with a weak D call TRBD1 (5 bases). The CDR3 is made up of 13 amino acids. Germline V CDR1 and CDR2: MNHNY, SVGAGI (reference sequence). V lost 7 bases to trimming and J lost 2 bases, with 12 bases between them. The CDR3 protein is CASTQGNTYEQYF. CDR3 bases: TGTGCCAGCACCCAGGGAAACACCTACGAGCAGTACTTC.

This clone has just a few counts. This rearrangement joins TRBV12-3 or TRBV12-4 to TRBJ1-3, with D uncertain. The CDR3 totals 13 residues. With 6 bases removed from V and 0 bases from J, the gap between germline ends came to 6 bases. CDR3 sequence reads: CASRLNSGNTIYF. CDR3 DNA: TGTGCCAGCAGACTTAACTCTGGAAACACCATATATTTT.

The J gene is TRBJ1-6, the V gene TRBV28, with D possibly TRBD1 on 6 matching bases. The CDR3 extends over 17 amino acids. The ends were cut back, 5 bases at V and 5 bases at J, with 19 bases in the middle. Germline assignment: CDR1 MDHEN and CDR2 SYDVKM. The CDR3 bases are TGTGCCAGCAGTCCTCAGTTGGACAGAAGGCATAATTCACCCCTCCACTTT. Protein product: CASSPQLDRRHNSPLHF.

This chain links TRBV11-2 with TRBJ1-2; the D is unclear. The germline gives CDR1 SGHAT, CDR2 FQNNGV. Trimming removed 5 bases from V and 4 bases from J, with 5 bases in between. There are 11 residues in the CDR3. The CDR3 region is CASSPLYGYTF. The CDR3 DNA sequence: TGTGCCAGCAGCCCTCTCTATGGCTACACCTTC.

The chain recombines TRBV3-1 (or the pseudogene TRBV3-2) with TRBJ2-5; possibly TRBD2 for D (5 bases). V gave up 0 bases and J gave up 1 base, with 12 bases separating them. This CDR3 comprises 16 residues. Germline V gene sequence: CDR1 LGHDT, CDR2 YNNKEL (reference sequence). The CDR3 reads CASSQDQSGSQETQYF. The CDR3 DNA reads as TGTGCCAGCAGCCAAGATCAAAGCGGATCCCAAGAGACCCAGTACTTC.

The genes are TRBV30 and TRBJ1-1, with TRBD1 matching 8 bases. This CDR3 spans 14 amino acids. V lost 3 bases to trimming and J lost 1 base; unmatched junction nucleotides: 4. CDR1 and CDR2 (germline): GTSNPN, SVGIG (reference sequence). The CDR3 protein is CAWRGDRKNTEAFF. For the CDR3, the DNA is TGTGCCTGGAGGGGGGACAGGAAGAACACTGAAGCTTTCTTT.

The chain couples TRBV7-2 to TRBJ2-5, with a weak D call TRBD1 (5 bases). This CDR3 is 15 amino acids long. V shed 5 bases and J shed 2 bases, with 15 bases lying between them. The germline gives CDR1 SGHTA, CDR2 FQGNSA. The CDR3 DNA reads as TGTGCCAGCAGCCCCAAAATAGGACAACAAGAGACCCAGTACTTC. This encodes CASSPKIGQQETQYF. The entire variable domain, with the rest obtained from reference TRBV7-2 and TRBJ2-5, is as follows: GAGVSQSPSNKVTEKGKDVELRCDPISGHTALYWYRQSLGQGLEFLIYFQGNSAPDKSGLPSDRFSAERTGGSVSTLTIQRTQQEDSAVYLCASSPKIGQQETQYFGPGTRLLVL.

This CDR3 is CAWSSGSNQPQHF. For the CDR3, the DNA is TGTGCCTGGTCGTCAGGGAGCAATCAGCCCCAGCATTTT. This chain uses TRBV30 with TRBJ1-5, with D possibly matching TRBD1 (5 bases). This CDR3 has 13 residues. V lost 5 bases and J 1 base, leaving 9 bases between the germline ends. The V gene's germline CDR1 is GTSNPN and CDR2 SVGIG (reference sequence).